This T cell receptor (beta chain) was observed in a study of preoperative IRX-2 immunotherapy in early breast cancer. Clones were read by immunoSEQ multiplex PCR, and TCRdb kept only the in-frame ones, dropping some. The sample includes roughly 27,000 clones, 75% to 80% of them seen just once. Sample treatment: preoperative locoregional IRX-2 cytokine immunotherapy. Samples came from a phase Ib trial of preoperative locoregional IRX-2 cytokine immunotherapy. Trimming at V came to 10 bases and at J to 8 bases, leaving 16 bases not matched to a gene. Per germline, CDR1 MNHGY and CDR2 SAAAGT. The CDR3 consists of 15 residues.

The source material was lymph node tissue, sampled before IRX-2 immunotherapy. The receptor was isolated from a human donor with breast cancer. The chain couples TRBV6-8 to TRBJ1-2; TRBD1 agrees at 10 bases. The CDR3 is CAIRDTGTGVRGYTF. CDR3 bases: TGTGCCATCAGAGATACCGGGACAGGGGTTAGAGGCTACACCTTC.